Reported below is one TCR beta chain. Antigen specificity is unknown. This sample is drawn from a study of T cell responses to AZD1222 COVID-19 vaccine. Here immunoSEQ multiplex PCR was the method, and the copy in TCRdb shows in-frame clones only, minus some. The sample lists 90,000 to 150,000 clones, about nine tenths occurring once. Findings and caveats of the study: Of spike-specific TCRs, nearly half reportedly target regions left unmutated in variants. Dominant CD4 TCR responses targeted spike regions 160-218 and 743-854. Recipients of two AZD1222 doses showed rising Spike-specific TCR breadth and depth. A mostly white British donor set with more females was recruited, and clonal diversity was possibly underestimated.

The germline V gene has CDR1 MDHEN and CDR2 SYDVKM. This CDR3 comprises 21 residues. V shed 8 bases and J shed 0 bases, with 32 bases lying between them. The sequencing here drew on peripheral blood, taken 28 days after the second AZD1222 dose. The chain uses TRBV28 and TRBJ1-3, with D maybe TRBD1 (6 bases). The source of this sequence is an adult who received the AZD1222 COVID-19 vaccine. The CDR3 coding sequence is TGTGCCAGCGGGTCCGGGTTGGTGGGACAAGGGGAACTTAGCTCTGGAAACACCATATATTTT. It translates to CASGSGLVGQGELSSGNTIYF. The full variable domain, its missing parts supplied by reference TRBV28 and TRBJ1-3, is DVKVTQSSRYLVKRTGEKVFLECVQDMDHENMFWYRQDPGLGLRLIYFSYDVKMKEKGDIPEGYSVSREKKERFSLILESASTNQTSMYLCASGSGLVGQGELSSGNTIYFGEGSWLTVV.